This TCR beta chain was identified during a study of shared clonotypes between healthy human individuals. As to this clone: Its antigen is unknown.

With V trimmed by 0 bases and J by 5 bases, 15 bases remained unmatched. The CDR3 has 19 amino acids. In germline, CDR1 is MRHNA, CDR2 SNTAGT. Broader study findings: Collection of samples was limited to blood; tissue repertoires likely differ.

Every donor was a Caucasian adult from Nashville, Tennessee. The assay was immunoSEQ multiplex PCR, and TCRdb's table has in-frame clones only and misses some. The sample gives 2 million to 2.5 million clones, 90% to 96% of which show up once; about 0.13% is in the top ten. This clonotype originated in a young man in good health. V is TRBV6-4 and J is TRBJ2-2; TRBD2 matches 7 bases. Sequencing was done on a sample of naive CD4+ T cells sorted from blood. Stated subset: CD45RA+ positively selected. CDR3 region: CASSDSPTRGEGLTGELFF. The CDR3 DNA follows: TGTGCCAGCAGTGACTCCCCAACGCGCGGGGAGGGCCTGACCGGGGAGCTGTTTTTT.